The 18 T cell receptor beta chains below were found in one sample sequenced in a study of beta chain features in type 1 diabetes. Expressed TCRB transcripts were sequenced because the entire RNA isolate underwent reverse transcription. Assay used: immunoSEQ multiplex PCR; TCRdb lists only in-frame clones, some missing. Counted here are 300,000 or so clones, around 8% occurring once; the ten biggest clones make up approximately 0.47%. The material sequenced was central memory CD4+ T cells from blood. The receptors shown here come from a woman aged 18-29 years in good health.

This sequence joins TRBV4-2 and TRBJ2-3, with a possible D match to TRBD2 (6 bases). The CDR3 totals 17 residues. V dropped 1 base and J dropped 4 bases, with 18 bases sitting between them. Looked up from germline, CDR1 is LGHNA and CDR2 is YNFKEQ. CDR3 DNA: TGTGCCAGCAGCCAAGGGTCCTTGGCGGGATGGTCAGATACGCAGTATTTT. Translating it yields CASSQGSLAGWSDTQYF.

There are a few counts of this clone. The chain has TRBV10-3 and TRBJ2-4; D unresolved. This CDR3 comprises 15 residues. V lost 0 bases and J lost 0, with 6 bases in between. Germline assignment: CDR1 ENHRY and CDR2 SYGVKD. The DNA for the CDR3 is TGTGCCATCAGTGAGTCGGATCTAGCCAAAAACATTCAGTACTTC. This codes for CAISESDLAKNIQYF.

The V and J genes are TRBV6-6 and TRBJ2-1; TRBD2 might be the D (5 bases). The length of the CDR3 is 12 residues. Trimming removed 3 bases at V and 7 bases at J, with 7 bases between. Germline V gives CDR1 MNHNY, CDR2 SVGAGI (reference sequence). In DNA form, the CDR3 reads TGTGCCAGCAGTTATCGGGAAAATGAGCAGTTCTTC. It translates to CASSYRENEQFF.

This clone appeared a few times. The chain has TRBV4-3 and TRBJ2-1, with 7 nucleotides matching TRBD2. Germline trimming cut 1 base from V and 3 bases from J; bases unmatched to any gene: 3. Germline loops: CDR1 LGHNA, CDR2 YSLEER. The CDR3 totals 15 residues. In DNA, the CDR3 is TGCGCCAGCAGCCAAGTCGCGGGAGTCTACAATGAGCAGTTCTTC. This translates into CASSQVAGVYNEQFF.

The chain combines TRBV6-1 with TRBJ1-2, with D tentatively TRBD1 (5 bases). The germline gives CDR1 MNHNS, CDR2 SASEGT. The germline V and J ends were trimmed by 6 bases and 8 bases, with 10 bases remaining between them. CDR3 length: 11 residues. The CDR3 bases are TGTGCCAGCAGCTGGCAGGGAGGCTACACCTTC. Translation gives CASSWQGGYTF.

This clone was recorded a few times. This chain connects TRBV7-2 to TRBJ1-5; weak D call: TRBD1 (5 bases). V dropped 5 bases and J dropped 4 bases, with 9 bases sitting between them. The germline CDR1 and CDR2 sequences are SGHTA and FQGNSA. There are 13 residues in the CDR3. The CDR3 bases are TGTGCCAGCAGCGGGACGGCAAATCAGCCCCAGCATTTT. It yields the protein CASSGTANQPQHF.

On this clone: At the DNA level, this CDR3 is encoded by other sequences in the same sample as well. V and J are TRBV2 and TRBJ2-1, with D hard to call. Trimming pared 4 bases from V and 7 bases from J, leaving 8 bases between. Germline assignment: CDR1 SNHLY and CDR2 FYNNEI. This CDR3 is 12 amino acids long. In DNA, the CDR3 is TGTGCCAGCAGTGTAGGAGCGAATGAGCAGTTCTTC. Encoded protein: CASSVGANEQFF.

This clone was counted many times. This CDR3 is CASSLMDTQYF. The CDR3 DNA sequence: TGTGCCAGCAGCTTAATGGATACGCAGTATTTT. The chain joins TRBV5-4 to TRBJ2-3; D remains ambiguous. V was pared by 2 bases and J by 6 bases, with 4 bases between. In germline, CDR1 is SGHNT, CDR2 YYREEE (reference sequence). This CDR3 region has 11 residues.

This clone was seen more than once but under ten times. The DNA of the CDR3 is TGCGCCAGCAGCCAAGTCGACCTACTAGCGGTATCGGGGGAGCAGTACTTC. As protein: CASSQVDLLAVSGEQYF. This chain uses TRBV4-1 with TRBJ2-7; TRBD2 agrees at 8 bases. V shed 1 base, J shed 7 bases, and the junction held 15 bases outside the gene matches. Germline loops: CDR1 MGHRA, CDR2 YSYEKL. This CDR3 is 17 amino acids long.

This clone was seen at least ten times. The rearrangement uses TRBV2 and TRBJ1-3, with 8 bases matching TRBD1. V was clipped by 7 bases and J by 4 bases; unmatched bases: 6. CDR3 length: 14 residues. Germline CDR1 and CDR2: SNHLY and FYNNEI. The CDR3 sequence: CASTTSGGGNTIYF. The DNA of the CDR3 is TGTGCCAGCACCACGTCAGGGGGCGGAAACACCATATATTTT. Supplemented by reference TRBV2 and TRBJ1-3, the full variable domain reads EPEVTQTPSHQVTQMGQEVILRCVPISNHLYFYWYRQILGQKVEFLVSFYNNEISEKSEIFDDQFSVERPDGSNFTLKIRSTKLEDSAMYFCASTTSGGGNTIYFGEGSWLTVV.

This chain joins TRBV9 and TRBJ2-3; the D gene is possibly TRBD2 (6 bases). V gave up 2 bases and J gave up 5 bases, with 18 bases separating them. The CDR3 covers 16 residues. From germline, CDR1 is SGDLS and CDR2 YYNGEE. The CDR3 is CASSVEGLSSGDTQYF. The CDR3 DNA follows: TGTGCCAGCAGCGTTGAGGGACTGTCGAGCGGAGATACGCAGTATTTT.

V gene TRBV19 combines with J gene TRBJ1-5; 8 nucleotides match TRBD1. From germline, CDR1 is LNHDA and CDR2 SQIVND (reference sequence). The CDR3 has 14 amino acids. The ends lost 1 base at V and 8 bases at J; junction bases unmatched: 4. DNA for the CDR3: TGTGCCAGTAGTATAGGGACAGGGAGTAAGCCCCAGCATTTT. It codes for CASSIGTGSKPQHF.

This clone has only a few counts. The chain uses TRBV5-1 and TRBJ2-3; TRBD2 aligns across 13 bases. Germline loops: CDR1 SGHRS, CDR2 YFSETQ. The V segment lost 7 bases and the J segment 9 bases; nucleotides outside the gene matches: 11. The CDR3 is 15 residues long. CDR3 sequence (DNA): TGCGCCAGCCGAGACGGACTAGCGGGAGCAGGAACGCAGTATTTT. It is translated as CASRDGLAGAGTQYF.

This clone appeared a few times. At one end, the junction sequence differs from germline, possibly due to a read error. The J gene is TRBJ2-7, the V gene TRBV18; 10 nucleotides line up with TRBD2. Germline-derived CDR1 and CDR2 are KGHSH and LQKENI. The CDR3 spans 13 residues. The CDR3 region has the DNA TGTGCCAGCTCACCATCGAGCACTAGCGGGACCGCCTTC. It codes for CASSPSSTSGTAF.

This chain joins TRBV18 and TRBJ1-2; D is ambiguous. Germline V CDR1 and CDR2: KGHSH, LQKENI. This CDR3 region has 12 residues. V lost 6 bases to trimming and J lost 0 bases, with 5 bases between them. The CDR3 reads CASSATNYGYTF. The DNA for the CDR3 is TGTGCCAGCTCGGCAACTAACTATGGCTACACCTTC.

In its sample, this clone was seen many times. The rearrangement uses TRBV7-2 and TRBJ2-5, with D possibly TRBD2 on 5 matching bases. Germline CDR1 is SGHTA and CDR2 is FQGNSA. V lost 4 bases to trimming and J lost 5 bases, with 14 bases between them. The CDR3 is made up of 14 amino acids. CDR3 DNA: TGTGCCAGCAGCTCCCTTTGGGGAGCGGAGACCCAGTACTTC. Translated, it gives CASSSLWGAETQYF.

Only a few counts were recorded for this clone. The chain uses TRBV9 and TRBJ2-3, with D perhaps TRBD2 (6 bases). The germline V gene has CDR1 SGDLS and CDR2 YYNGEE. The CDR3 totals 16 residues. V lost 2 bases to trimming and J lost 3 bases, with 16 bases between them. The CDR3 is CASSVLPGGGTDTQYF. CDR3 in DNA: TGTGCCAGCAGCGTCCTGCCCGGGGGTGGGACAGATACGCAGTATTTT.

This clone was counted many times. The chain combines TRBV28 with TRBJ2-5, with TRBD2 as a possible D gene (5 bases). Trimming cost V 4 bases and J 1 base, with 10 bases left between them. Germline assignment: CDR1 MDHEN and CDR2 SYDVKM. The CDR3 has 14 amino acids. The CDR3 DNA reads TGTGCCAGCAGTTCGCCCAGCGGCCAAGAGACCCAGTACTTC. Its translation: CASSSPSGQETQYF.